Listed below are T cell receptor beta chains from one sample, sequenced in a study of vaccination effects on CD4 cells after COVID-19. The data were produced by immunoSEQ multiplex PCR, yet TCRdb's version contains in-frame clones alone and is incomplete. This sample has more than 20,000 clones, with roughly 77% found just once. These TCRs' antigens remain unknown. This sample comprised CD4+ T cells from PBMCs cultured with HCoV-NL63 spike peptides, obtained before COVID-19 vaccination. The receptor set was obtained from a human donor who had a prior SARS-CoV-2 infection. The CDR3 runs from the conserved cysteine through the conserved F or W. The D gene is left open where the match is weak. Clone size is stated in some rows and not others, as once, few, many or a class when expanded.

V gene,D gene,J gene,clone size,CDR3 protein,CDR3 DNA
TRBV7-3,-,TRBJ2-2,-,CASSLSPLGEQGGELFF,TGTGCCAGCAGCTTATCCCCCCTGGGGGAGCAGGGCGGGGAGCTGTTTTTT
TRBV10-3,-,TRBJ1-1,-,CAISSGDTEAFF,TGTGCCATCAGCTCAGGGGACACTGAAGCTTTCTTT
TRBV7-2,TRBD1,TRBJ1-4,-,CASSSFGKRGRGTNEKLFF,TGTGCCAGCAGCTCGTTTGGGAAGAGGGGGCGCGGAACTAATGAAAAACTGTTTTTT
TRBV5-4,-,TRBJ2-4,-,CASSLEGPENIQYF,TGTGCCAGCAGCTTGGAGGGCCCCGAAAACATTCAGTACTTC
TRBV7-8,-,TRBJ1-1,-,CASSLGDENTEAFF,TGTGCCAGCAGCTTAGGGGACGAGAACACTGAAGCTTTCTTT
TRBV5-1,TRBD1,TRBJ1-1,-,CASSSVPGQGMNTEAFF,TGCGCCAGCAGCTCAGTCCCGGGACAGGGAATGAACACTGAAGCTTTCTTT
TRBV19,TRBD2,TRBJ2-1,-,CASSRAGGDYNEQFF,TGTGCCAGTAGCCGAGCGGGGGGTGACTACAATGAGCAGTTCTTC
TRBV27,-,TRBJ2-6,once,CASSIRGLRAGANVLTF,-
TRBV5-4,-,TRBJ1-3,-,CASSLGESGNTIYF,TGTGCCAGCAGCTTGGGGGAATCTGGAAACACCATATATTTT
TRBV7-2,-,TRBJ2-7,-,CASSLMPGNYEQYF,TGTGCCAGCAGCTTAATGCCCGGAAACTACGAGCAGTACTTC